The clone carrying this T cell receptor (beta chain) has a handful of counts. The entry originates in a study of T-cell reconstitution after alpha-beta-depleted transplantation in children. TCRbeta library preparation incorporated unique molecular identifiers. TCRdb re-analysed the PCR reads in MiXCR, keeping a single row per CDR3 protein. There are 350,000 to 450,000 distinct CDR3 sequences in the sample; about 14% occur only once, and around 4.5% lies in the top ten. Sequences were derived from PBMCs, sampled from the stem cell graft. This receptor was identified in a human donor who donated a stem cell graft to a child with Fanconi anemia.

The CDR3 protein is CASSLKKGGEQYF. In nucleotides, the CDR3 is TGTGCCAGCAGTTTGAAAAAAGGAGGCGAGCAGTACTTC. The rearrangement links TRBV27 to TRBJ2-7, with D perhaps TRBD2 (5 bases). Looked up from germline, CDR1 is MNHEY and CDR2 is SMNVEV (reference sequence). Between the trimmed V and J ends, which lost 3 bases and 6 bases, there was a span of 12 bases. The CDR3 is 13 amino acids.